The 25 T cell receptor beta chains reported below all come from one sample, sequenced in a study of shared clonotypes between healthy human individuals. Measured with immunoSEQ multiplex PCR; TCRdb has only the in-frame clones, and not every one. The sample yields about 2 million clones, roughly 94% seen once. Terminally differentiated effector memory CD45RA+ cells were excluded by CCR7 positive selection of CD45RO-negative cells. Sequencing used naive CD8+ T cells sorted from blood. Receptors were obtained from a man between 18 and 35 years old in good health.

This rearrangement joins TRBV11-2 to TRBJ2-1; D gene unclear. Trimming took 6 bases from V and 7 from J, leaving 4 bases between them. CDR3 length equals 10 residues. Germline CDR1 reads SGHAT; CDR2 reads FQNNGV. CDR3 sequence: CASSHNEQFF. The CDR3 region has the DNA TGTGCCAGCAGTCATAATGAGCAGTTCTTC.

This clone was seen a single time. Other DNA sequences in the sample encode the same CDR3. CDR3: CASSRQSSYEQYF. The CDR3 DNA follows: TGTGCCAGCAGCCGACAGAGCTCCTACGAGCAGTACTTC. The chain is built from TRBV7-6 and TRBJ2-7, with D perhaps TRBD1 (5 bases). The CDR3 has 13 amino acids. Germline V CDR1 and CDR2: SGHVS, FNYEAQ. Trimming took off 5 bases at V and 0 bases at J, with 8 bases between the two ends.

The chain links TRBV5-1 to TRBJ1-4, with TRBD1 identical over 7 bases. V lost 4 bases, J lost 6 bases, and 9 bases stayed unmatched. The CDR3 sequence is 15 residues long. Germline CDR1 and CDR2: SGHRS and YFSETQ. CDR3 coding DNA: TGCGCCAGCAGCCCGTTACAGGGGTTGGATGAAAAACTGTTTTTT. It is translated as CASSPLQGLDEKLFF.

V and J are TRBV6-1 and TRBJ2-7; D is unclear. Trimming left V 2 bases short and J 3 bases short, with 11 bases between. Germline V gene lookup returns CDR1 MNHNS and CDR2 SASEGT. CDR3 length equals 14 residues. For the CDR3, the DNA is TGTGCCAGCAGTGAACTGGAACACTACTACGAGCAGTACTTC. It codes for CASSELEHYYEQYF.

The CDR3 nucleotides are TGTGCCAGCAGTGAAATACACAGGCAACCTAGCTCCTACGAGCAGTACTTC. It is translated as CASSEIHRQPSSYEQYF. The chain is built from TRBV6-1 and TRBJ2-7, with D possibly being TRBD1 (5 bases). The germline V and J ends were trimmed by 2 bases and 0 bases, with 17 bases remaining between them. Germline lookup yields CDR1 MNHNS and CDR2 SASEGT. The CDR3 loop spans 17 amino acids.

J is TRBJ2-7 and V is TRBV30; D ambiguous. V lost 0 bases and J 0 bases, leaving 6 bases between the germline ends. The CDR3 is made up of 13 amino acids. The germline V gene encodes CDR1 GTSNPN and CDR2 SVGIG (reference sequence). The CDR3 DNA follows: TGTGCCTGGAGTGTCCTACTCTCCTACGAGCAGTACTTC. Translating it yields CAWSVLLSYEQYF.

The rearrangement links TRBV2 to TRBJ2-5, with 7 nucleotides matching TRBD2. With V trimmed by 5 bases and J by 4 bases, 13 bases remained unmatched. The CDR3 loop spans 16 amino acids. The germline V gene encodes CDR1 SNHLY and CDR2 FYNNEI. CDR3 coding DNA: TGTGCCAGCAGTCATGGGGGGGGACTTGTAGGAGAGACCCAGTACTTC. Protein sequence: CASSHGGGLVGETQYF. Combining the CDR3 with reference TRBV2 and TRBJ2-5 gives the whole variable domain EPEVTQTPSHQVTQMGQEVILRCVPISNHLYFYWYRQILGQKVEFLVSFYNNEISEKSEIFDDQFSVERPDGSNFTLKIRSTKLEDSAMYFCASSHGGGLVGETQYFGPGTRLLVL.

The chain uses TRBV30 and TRBJ2-1; TRBD2 agrees at 12 bases. With V trimmed by 4 bases and J by 4 bases, 5 bases remained unmatched. The CDR3 sequence is 15 residues long. Germline lookup yields CDR1 GTSNPN and CDR2 SVGIG (reference sequence). Written as DNA, the CDR3 is TGTGCCTGGACTAGCGGGAGGGAAGCGTACAATGAGCAGTTCTTC. Amino acid sequence: CAWTSGREAYNEQFF.

This clone was recorded once. The same CDR3 also results from other DNA sequences found in this sample. The chain combines TRBV6-5 with TRBJ2-2; 7 nucleotides align to TRBD2. This CDR3 has 12 residues. From germline, CDR1 is MNHEY and CDR2 SVGAGI. The junction had 1 base not matched to a gene; V was cut back by 9 bases and J by 3 bases. DNA for the CDR3: TGTGCCAGTCGGGGGGACACCGGGGAGCTGTTTTTT. Translating it yields CASRGDTGELFF.

The genes are TRBV6-6 and TRBJ1-3, with no clear D. The CDR3 covers 15 residues. Deletions cut 6 bases from V and 0 bases from J, with 12 bases between. CDR1 and CDR2 from the germline V gene are MNHNY and SVGAGI (reference sequence). CDR3 bases: TGTGCCAGCAGACCCGACGGTCTCTCTGGAAACACCATATATTTT. It is translated as CASRPDGLSGNTIYF.

The chain employs TRBV29-1 and TRBJ1-1; D perhaps matches TRBD1 (5 bases). Germline CDR1 SQVTM, CDR2 ANQGSEA. V was clipped by 4 bases and J by 6 bases, with 9 bases between them. The CDR3 loop spans 11 amino acids. Written as DNA, the CDR3 is TGCAGCGTTGTTGTGGGGCCTGAAGCTTTCTTT. Translated: CSVVVGPEAFF.

The chain links TRBV7-9 to TRBJ1-2; the D gene is possibly TRBD1 (5 bases). Trimming shortened V by 1 base and J by 4 bases, and 19 bases separated the two germline ends. Germline V gene lookup returns CDR1 SEHNR and CDR2 FQNEAQ (reference sequence). CDR3 length: 17 residues. The CDR3 nucleotides read TGTGCCAGCAGCTTAGAAGGTTTGGGGCGGCGAGGCTATGGCTACACCTTC. Translating it yields CASSLEGLGRRGYGYTF.

This rearrangement joins TRBV7-9 to TRBJ2-7, with 7 bases that match TRBD1. Germline V gene lookup returns CDR1 SEHNR and CDR2 FQNEAQ (reference sequence). The CDR3 sequence is 15 residues long. Unmatched junction bases numbered 7, after V lost 5 bases and J lost 0 bases. CDR3 coding DNA: TGTGCCAGCAGCACCCAGGGGGTTAACTCCTACGAGCAGTACTTC. Its protein product is CASSTQGVNSYEQYF.

The chain couples TRBV5-6 to TRBJ2-7; TRBD2 matches 12 bases. This CDR3 has 18 residues. Germline assignment: CDR1 SGHDT and CDR2 YYEEEE. The V gene end was trimmed by 4 bases and the J gene end by 3 bases; junction bases not matched to a gene: 14. The CDR3, as DNA: TGTGCCAGCAGCCCCGAGGCGGGACTAGCGGGCGGTAACTACGAGCAGTACTTC. Translated, it gives CASSPEAGLAGGNYEQYF.

V gene TRBV4-3 combines with J gene TRBJ2-7, with 14 bases identical to TRBD2. The germline gives CDR1 LGHNA, CDR2 YSLEER. The CDR3 has 15 amino acids. Losses at the gene ends were 0 bases for V and 7 bases for J; bases not matched to a gene: 2. DNA for the CDR3: TGCGCCAGCAGCCAAGAAGGACTAGCGGGAGGAGAGCAGTACTTC. It translates to CASSQEGLAGGEQYF.

The chain links TRBV15 to TRBJ2-1; a possible D gene is TRBD1 (6 bases). The CDR3 is 16 residues long. Germline V gene lookup returns CDR1 LNHNV and CDR2 YYDKDF (reference sequence). V lost 1 base to trimming and J lost 3 bases, with 13 bases between them. The CDR3 nucleotides are TGTGCCACCAGCAGAGTTACAGGGCACTACTACAATGAGCAGTTCTTC. Amino acid sequence: CATSRVTGHYYNEQFF.

Only a few counts were recorded for this clone. The V gene is TRBV27, the J gene TRBJ2-7; TRBD1 is a possible D gene (6 bases). The germline gives CDR1 MNHEY, CDR2 SMNVEV (reference sequence). Trimming cost V 3 bases and J 0 bases, with 27 bases left between them. This CDR3 is 20 amino acids long. CDR3 loop: CASSFYGEGEQGRPSYEQYF. The CDR3 coding sequence is TGTGCCAGCAGTTTCTATGGAGAGGGGGAACAGGGACGGCCCTCCTACGAGCAGTACTTC.

This clone was recorded only once. The chain recombines TRBV5-4 with TRBJ2-1; D gene ambiguous. The CDR3 has 17 residues. V was shortened by 4 bases and J by 1 base, with 18 bases between the two germline ends. Germline V gives CDR1 SGHNT, CDR2 YYREEE (reference sequence). The CDR3, as DNA: TGTGCCAGCAGCCCCACTTCCGGTTTTGGGTCCTACAATGAGCAGTTCTTC. Translating gives CASSPTSGFGSYNEQFF.

The J gene is TRBJ1-6, the V gene TRBV13; weak D call: TRBD1 (5 bases). Trimming cost V 1 base and J 8 bases, with 18 bases left between them. The CDR3 is made up of 17 amino acids. Germline CDR1 reads PRHDT; CDR2 reads FYEKMQ (reference sequence). The DNA of the CDR3 is TGTGCCAGCAGCTTAGAGCGGTTGGGGGGTTTGGATTCACCCCTCCACTTT. Its protein product is CASSLERLGGLDSPLHF.

J is TRBJ2-1 and V is TRBV7-2; tentative D call: TRBD1 (5 bases). Trimming took off 6 bases at V and 1 base at J, with 16 bases between the two ends. The germline CDR1 and CDR2 sequences are SGHTA and FQGNSA. This CDR3 comprises 16 residues. This CDR3 reads CASRKAGNPSYNEQFF. The CDR3 region has the DNA TGTGCCAGCAGAAAGGCAGGGAATCCATCCTACAATGAGCAGTTCTTC.

The rearrangement uses TRBV5-1 and TRBJ2-7; TRBD1 matches at 8 bases. The CDR3 runs to 15 residues. The junction had 7 bases not matched to a gene; V was cut back by 0 bases and J by 5 bases. CDR1 is SGHRS and CDR2 is YFSETQ in the germline V gene. The DNA for the CDR3 is TGCGCCAGCAGCTTGGACGCCAGGGGGCAGGACGAGCAGTACTTC. As protein: CASSLDARGQDEQYF.

The chain couples TRBV2 to TRBJ1-2; TRBD1 aligns across 9 bases. Germline loops: CDR1 SNHLY, CDR2 FYNNEI. The CDR3 has 14 amino acids. V shed 6 bases, J shed 7 bases, and the junction held 9 bases outside the gene matches. The CDR3 coding sequence is TGTGCCAGCAGCGAAAACAGGGGGCTGGCTGGCTACACCTTC. Translation: CASSENRGLAGYTF.

This chain joins TRBV5-8 and TRBJ2-2; 7 bases are shared with TRBD2. The germline V gene has CDR1 SGHTS and CDR2 YDEGEE. Trimming cost V 1 base and J 7 bases; bases outside gene matches: 7. The CDR3 runs 15 residues. The chain's CDR3 is CASSLNAGEDGELFF. In nucleotides, the CDR3 is TGTGCCAGCAGCTTGAACGCGGGGGAGGACGGGGAGCTGTTTTTT.

As for this clone: The identical CDR3 is also encoded by other nucleotide sequences in the sample. The rearrangement joins TRBV4-3 to TRBJ2-7; TRBD1 might be the D (6 bases). Looked up from germline, CDR1 is LGHNA and CDR2 is YSLEER. Trimming took 0 bases from V and 3 from J, leaving 9 bases between them. The CDR3 consists of 14 residues. This CDR3 reads CASSQDRDNYEQYF. For the CDR3, the DNA is TGCGCCAGCAGCCAAGATCGGGACAACTACGAGCAGTACTTC.

The chain joins TRBV28 to TRBJ2-1; D possibly corresponds to TRBD1 (6 bases). Trimming took off 5 bases at V and 9 bases at J, with 11 bases between the two ends. There are 12 residues in the CDR3. Germline-derived CDR1 and CDR2 are MDHEN and SYDVKM. The CDR3 DNA is TGTGCCAGCAGTACAGGGTGGGCTGAGCAGTTCTTC. Its translation: CASSTGWAEQFF.